What follows is one T cell receptor (beta chain) and its context. The antigen remains unidentified. This CDR3 comprises 13 residues. Germline assignment: CDR1 WSHSY and CDR2 SAAADI. The ends were cut back, 5 bases at V and 1 base at J, with 6 bases in the middle. These data are taken from a study of shared clonotypes between healthy human individuals. Study in general: CD4 naive cells filled three plates per donor, CD4 memory three, CD8 naive two and CD8 memory one.

General observations from the study: For naive CD4 cells, 4% to 5% of clonotypes were shared across a few donors. As a rule, naive subsets had a larger estimated richness than memory subsets.

Profiling relied on immunoSEQ multiplex PCR, and the TCRdb table lists in-frame clones only, not all of them. The repertoire has approximately 2.5 million clones, approximately 90% of them found once; the top ten carry under 0.15%. HIV-negative, healthy adults without recent acute infections or vaccinations were the donors. The sequence came from a young man in good health. The V gene is TRBV10-2, the J gene TRBJ2-1; D not certain. What was sequenced was naive CD4+ T cells sorted from blood. This sample's subset: CD45RA+ positively selected. In DNA, the CDR3 is TGCGCCAGCAGTCCCCTTTCCTACAATGAGCAGTTCTTC. Translation: CASSPLSYNEQFF.